The text below deals with one T cell receptor beta chain. In the source study's methods: It was from reference gene primer amplification that nucleated cell counts were estimated. Sequenced by immunoSEQ multiplex PCR; TCRdb stores in-frame clones only, minus some. For V, J and clone size, that table is used; D and trimming come from the DNA. The sample has more than 95,000 clones, around 86% seen once. The data stem from a study of blood T cell repertoires in COVID-19. Turning to the study itself: Spain, Italy and the United States supplied samples that represented acute and convalescent COVID-19. From T cells, B-cell-depleted T cells, or PBMCs came the material, which was cDNA or gDNA.

Trimming pared 4 bases from V and 0 bases from J, leaving 16 bases between. Germline V gene data show CDR1 as SGDLS and CDR2 as YYNGEE. The CDR3 sequence is 16 residues long. Sequencing input: peripheral blood. This receptor was obtained from a man aged 45-65 years with acute or convalescent COVID-19. The chain has TRBV9 and TRBJ2-5; D may be TRBD2 (5 bases). In DNA, the CDR3 is TGTGCCAGCAGCCTCCACGGAGGTTTGTACCAAGAGACCCAGTACTTC. Translated, it gives CASSLHGGLYQETQYF.